These T cell receptor beta chains were read from a single sample in a study of tumor-infiltrating lymphocytes in primary liver carcinoma. TCRdb re-called the multiplex PCR reads with MiXCR, one entry per CDR3 protein. The sample includes roughly 330,000 distinct CDR3 sequences, roughly 61% of them seen just once. The specimen sequenced was peripheral blood. Source of these receptors: a man in his forties with primary liver carcinoma and hepatitis B virus infection. CDR3s include the opening cysteine and the closing phenylalanine or tryptophan. Fields, in order: J gene, V gene, CDR3 protein.

>TRBJ2-4|TRBV5-6
CASSLGPKRGVVKNIQYF
>TRBJ2-2|TRBV11-3
CASSSNTTGELFF
>TRBJ2-7|TRBV30
CAWNPGSYEQYF
>TRBJ2-7|TRBV6-2/TRBV6-3
CARSPFLAGGSYEQYF
>TRBJ2-3|TRBV24-1
CATRTEPSADTQYF
>TRBJ1-4|TRBV6-6
CASRATSGGVNEKPFF
>TRBJ1-4|TRBV5-6
CASSWGGREKLFF
>TRBJ2-1|TRBV6-1
CASRALAIEQFF
>TRBJ2-1|TRBV6-1
CASIQRAGYNEQFF
>TRBJ2-7|TRBV4-2
CASSPNSLGRSYEQYF
>TRBJ2-7|TRBV5-1
CASSLGQGAYEQYF
>TRBJ1-2|TRBV4-1
CASRTGGPTNYGYTF
>TRBJ2-1|TRBV28
CASSLNGGQVLNEQFF
>TRBJ2-2|TRBV4-1
CASSQETSGRTTGQLFF
>TRBJ2-7|TRBV5-1
CASSPRLAGDYEQYF
>TRBJ2-2|TRBV4-2
CASSQILVRGDSPGELFF
>TRBJ2-5|TRBV11-2
CDSSLGWSPETQYF